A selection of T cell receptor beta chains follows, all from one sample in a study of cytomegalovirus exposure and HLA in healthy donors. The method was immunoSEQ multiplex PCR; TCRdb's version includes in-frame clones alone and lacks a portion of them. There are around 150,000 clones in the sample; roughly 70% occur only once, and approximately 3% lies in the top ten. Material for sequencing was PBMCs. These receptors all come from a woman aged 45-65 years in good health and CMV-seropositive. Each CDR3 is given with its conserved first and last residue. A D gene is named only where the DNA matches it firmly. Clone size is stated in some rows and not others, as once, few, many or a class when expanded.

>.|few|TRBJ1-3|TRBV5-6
TGTGCCAGCAGCTGGAGAAGTGGAAACACCATATATTTT
CASSWRSGNTIYF
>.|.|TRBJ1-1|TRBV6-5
TGTGCCAGCAGTTACGTTTCGGGGGGTCGCGACACTGAAGCTTTCTTT
CASSYVSGGRDTEAFF
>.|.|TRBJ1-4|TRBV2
TGTGCCAGCAGTTTTGGGGGGATCGGTAATGAAAAACTGTTTTTT
CASSFGGIGNEKLFF
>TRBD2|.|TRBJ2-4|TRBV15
TGTGCCACCAGCAGAGAGGGGAGACTAGCAAACATTCAGTACTTC
CATSREGRLANIQYF
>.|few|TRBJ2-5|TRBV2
TGTGCCAGCAGTGTGCGGGGATCGTACCAAGAGACCCAGTACTTC
CASSVRGSYQETQYF
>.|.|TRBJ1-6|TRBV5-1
TGCGCCAGCAGCGGCGGCGCGGGGTGGGATTCACCCCTCCACTTT
CASSGGAGWDSPLHF
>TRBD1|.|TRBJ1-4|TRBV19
TGTGCCAGTATGTCCTGGGCGGGACAGGGGTATGAAAAACTGTTTTTT
CASMSWAGQGYEKLFF
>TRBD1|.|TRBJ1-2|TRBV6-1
TGTGCCAGCAGTCAGGACAGGGGGGATGGCTACACCTTC
CASSQDRGDGYTF
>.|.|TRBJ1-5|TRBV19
TGTGCCAGTACCTCGACAGGATCCTATGGCAATCAGCCCCAGCATTTT
CASTSTGSYGNQPQHF
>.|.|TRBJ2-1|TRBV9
TGTGCCAGCAGCGTGGGTCCGGGGTCCGAGGGTGAGCAGTTCTTC
CASSVGPGSEGEQFF
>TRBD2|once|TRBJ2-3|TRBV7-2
TGTGCCAGCAGCTCGCGACTAGCGGGACTCACAGATACGCAGTATTTT
CASSSRLAGLTDTQYF
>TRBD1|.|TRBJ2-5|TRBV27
TGTGCCAGCAGGACCCGGGGACAGAGTACCCAAGAGACCCAGTACTTC
CASRTRGQSTQETQYF
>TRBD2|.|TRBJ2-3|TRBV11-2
TGTGCCAGCAGCCCCGAACCGGGACTAGACACGCAGTATTTT
CASSPEPGLDTQYF
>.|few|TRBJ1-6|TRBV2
TGTGCCAGCCACCGGGAGAAAAATTCACCCCTCCACTTT
CASHREKNSPLHF
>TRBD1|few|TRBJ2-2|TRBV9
TGTGCCAGCAGCGTAGTTCGGGACAGGGGGAACACCGGGGAGCTGTTTTTT
CASSVVRDRGNTGELFF
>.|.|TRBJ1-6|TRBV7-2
TGTGCCAGCAGCTTATGGGGCGGGGCCTTCTATAATTCACCCCTCCACTTT
CASSLWGGAFYNSPLHF
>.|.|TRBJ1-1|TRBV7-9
TGTGCCAGCAGCCACTCTCCGGGACATCAGAACACTGAAGCTTTCTTT
CASSHSPGHQNTEAFF
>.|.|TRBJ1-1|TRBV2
TGTGCCAGCAGTCCTCGACAAGTAGAAGCTTTCTTT
CASSPRQVEAFF
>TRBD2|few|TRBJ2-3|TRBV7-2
TGTGCCAGCAGCCCCTGGGGGGGGGCAGATACGCAGTATTTT
CASSPWGGADTQYF